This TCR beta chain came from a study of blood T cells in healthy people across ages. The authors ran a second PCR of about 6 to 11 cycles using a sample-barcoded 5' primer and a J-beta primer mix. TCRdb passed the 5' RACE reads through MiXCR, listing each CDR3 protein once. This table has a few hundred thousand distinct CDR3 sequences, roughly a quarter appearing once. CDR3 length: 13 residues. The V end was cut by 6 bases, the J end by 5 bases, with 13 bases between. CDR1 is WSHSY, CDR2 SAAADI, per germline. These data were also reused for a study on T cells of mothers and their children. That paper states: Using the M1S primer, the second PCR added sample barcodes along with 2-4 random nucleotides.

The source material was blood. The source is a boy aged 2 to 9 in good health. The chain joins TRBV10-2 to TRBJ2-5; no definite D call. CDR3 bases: TGCGCCAGCAGGACGCCCAGGATGGAGACCCAGTACTTC. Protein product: CASRTPRMETQYF.